Listed below are T cell receptor beta chains from one sample, sequenced in a study of T cell changes during pregnancy in multiple sclerosis. Clones were read by immunoSEQ multiplex PCR, and TCRdb kept only the in-frame ones, dropping some. The data contain roughly 50,000 clones, 92% of them seen just once; the ten biggest clones take up about 0.67%. The specimen comprised CD4+ T cells from peripheral blood mononuclear cells, sampled in the third trimester of pregnancy. These receptors all come from a female donor with multiple sclerosis, enrolled in a pregnancy study. Both conserved end residues are part of each CDR3. A D gene is named only where the DNA matches it firmly. Clone size appears in some rows only: once, few, many, or a class for an expanded clone.

cdr3_nt cdr3_aa v_call d_call clone_size j_call
TGTGCCTGGAGCGGGACGGGTTTATGGCGGGAGGCCACAGATACGCAGTATTTT CAWSGTGLWREATDTQYF TRBV30 TRBD2 . TRBJ2-3
TGTGCCAGCAAACCTAGACTAGCGTTTGGCGAGCAGTACTTC CASKPRLAFGEQYF TRBV27 TRBD2 once TRBJ2-7
TGCAGCGTTGAAGTGGGTCAGGGTACTGAAGCTTTCTTT CSVEVGQGTEAFF TRBV29-1 . . TRBJ1-1
TGTGCCAGCAGCTTTAGGCTAGCGGGAGATCACGGGGAGCTGTTTTTT CASSFRLAGDHGELFF TRBV11-3 TRBD2 . TRBJ2-2
TGTGCCTGGAGCGTTTTTTGGACTAGCGGGAGGGGGTCCTACAATGAGCAGTTCTTC CAWSVFWTSGRGSYNEQFF TRBV30 TRBD2 . TRBJ2-1
TGTGCCAGCTCACCGATTCGGGGACAGGCTGCGAATACGCAGTATTTT CASSPIRGQAANTQYF TRBV18 TRBD1 . TRBJ2-3
TGTGCCAGCAGCTTAGGGGGACTAGCGGGAGATACGCAGTATTTT CASSLGGLAGDTQYF TRBV7-2 TRBD2 . TRBJ2-3
TGCGCCAGCAGCTTGGTTGGTGGGGGCCGGGGACTAGCCTTCACAGATACGCAGTATTTT CASSLVGGGRGLAFTDTQYF TRBV5-1 TRBD2 . TRBJ2-3
TGCGCCAGTAAACTAGCGTCTAGCACAGATACGCAGTATTTT CASKLASSTDTQYF TRBV5-1 TRBD2 . TRBJ2-3
TGTGCCAGCAGTGGGATGAGAGGTGATACGCAGTATTTT CASSGMRGDTQYF TRBV2 . once TRBJ2-3
TGCGCCAGCAGCCAAGACTGGCGGGGGGCAGATACGCAGTATTTT CASSQDWRGADTQYF TRBV4-3 TRBD2 . TRBJ2-3
TGTGCCAGCAGCTCCGCAGGCTCATGGAACTATGGCTACACCTTC CASSSAGSWNYGYTF TRBV5-4 . . TRBJ1-2
TGTGCCAGCAGCCTGGGAGGGCTCCAAGAGACCCAGTACTTC CASSLGGLQETQYF TRBV14 TRBD2 . TRBJ2-5
TGTGCCAGCAGCGTAGATGGGGGGTCAGCTGGAAACACCATATATTTT CASSVDGGSAGNTIYF TRBV9 . . TRBJ1-3
TGCGCCAGCAGCCAAGCCGGCGGGAGGGTGCCAGATACGCAGTATTTT CASSQAGGRVPDTQYF TRBV4-3 TRBD2 . TRBJ2-3
TGTGCCAGCAGCTCGGGGACTAGCGGGTTCCCCGGGGAGCTGTTTTTT CASSSGTSGFPGELFF TRBV7-9 TRBD2 . TRBJ2-2
TGCAGCGTTGAAGGCTCTAGCGGGAGGGCCAAGGACGAGCAGTACTTC CSVEGSSGRAKDEQYF TRBV29-1 TRBD2 . TRBJ2-7
TGTGCCAGCAGCTTAATCGGCGGGAGTTCCTACGAGCAGTACTTC CASSLIGGSSYEQYF TRBV11-1 TRBD2 . TRBJ2-7
TGTGCCAGCAGCTTTCCCACGACAGGGCAAGAGCAGTACTTC CASSFPTTGQEQYF TRBV5-4 TRBD1 . TRBJ2-7
TGTGCCAGCAGCTCAGTAGGGAGGGAGGCAAGCAATCAGCCCCAGCATTTT CASSSVGREASNQPQHF TRBV7-4 . once TRBJ1-5
TGTGCCACCTCCGGCGGCTACGAGCAGTACTTC CATSGGYEQYF TRBV28 . . TRBJ2-7
TGTGCCAGCAGCCCATGGACTAGCGGGAGCAATGAGCAGTTCTTC CASSPWTSGSNEQFF TRBV7-2 TRBD2 . TRBJ2-1
TGTGCCAGCAGTTTACGTCAGGGAGGGGACGAGCAGTACTTC CASSLRQGGDEQYF TRBV28 TRBD2 once TRBJ2-7
TGCAGCGTTGAAGATTCTTTGGGGGGGCGCAGTGAGCAGTTCTTC CSVEDSLGGRSEQFF TRBV29-1 . . TRBJ2-1
TGTGCCAGCAGTTCAACAGGGAGGGTCACTGAAGCTTTCTTT CASSSTGRVTEAFF TRBV28 . . TRBJ1-1
TGTGCCAGCACCCGAGGGGGGGCGGAGACCCAGTACTTC CASTRGGAETQYF TRBV7-9 . . TRBJ2-5
TGTGCCAGCAGCCAAGATCGGAGGGGGGCTAGCGGGAGTGGTTACAATGAGCAGTTCTTC CASSQDRRGASGSGYNEQFF TRBV14 TRBD2 . TRBJ2-1
TGTGCCAGCACGCGGACAGGGAGCTCCTACAATGAGCAGTTCTTC CASTRTGSSYNEQFF TRBV9 TRBD1 once TRBJ2-1
TGTGCCAGCAGCCACCTCGGACCGGGACTAGCGGGGCAAGAGACCCAGTACTTC CASSHLGPGLAGQETQYF TRBV28 TRBD2 . TRBJ2-5
TGTGCCAGCAGCTTAGTCCGTCGGACTAGCGGACACCTCTACGAGCAGTACTTC CASSLVRRTSGHLYEQYF TRBV7-9 TRBD2 . TRBJ2-7
TGTGCCAGCAGCGGGAGACAGGGGCCCCAGACCTACGAGCAGTACTTC CASSGRQGPQTYEQYF TRBV5-4 TRBD1 . TRBJ2-7
TGCGCCAGCAGCTTGGCTGGGACAGGGAACGAAAAACTGTTTTTT CASSLAGTGNEKLFF TRBV5-1 TRBD1 . TRBJ1-4
TGTGCCAGCAGCTTAGAGCCGGGGAACACCGGGGAGCTGTTTTTT CASSLEPGNTGELFF TRBV11-1 . once TRBJ2-2
TGTGCCAGTAGTATAGATCCAAGGGTTCGGGGGCAGTACTTC CASSIDPRVRGQYF TRBV19 . . TRBJ2-7
TGTGCCAGTAGCCCCTTATCCTCTGGAAACACCATATATTTT CASSPLSSGNTIYF TRBV19 . . TRBJ1-3
TGTGCCAGTAGTCTTCGGGAGTCCCAAGATACGCAGTATTTT CASSLRESQDTQYF TRBV19 . . TRBJ2-3
TGCGCCAGCAGCTTATCCGGGACAGGGGGCGCAGATACGCAGTATTTT CASSLSGTGGADTQYF TRBV5-1 TRBD1 . TRBJ2-3
TGTGCCAGCAGCTTTTCAGGGGATAGCAATCAGCCCCAGCATTTT CASSFSGDSNQPQHF TRBV5-5 . . TRBJ1-5
TGTGCCAGTCAACAGGGAGTCACCGGGGAGCTGTTTTTT CASQQGVTGELFF TRBV19 . few TRBJ2-2